One and the same sample provided the 22 T cell receptor beta chains below, sequenced in a study of cytomegalovirus exposure and HLA in healthy donors. PCR amplification relied on 60 Vbeta primers (plus 13 Jbeta primers). Some clones are missing from TCRdb's copy, which holds only in-frame ones; the method was immunoSEQ multiplex PCR. Of approximately 150,000 clones listed, roughly 78% were seen once; the top ten hold about 3.2%. The specimen was PBMCs. The receptors stem from a man between 18 and 35 years old in good health and CMV-seropositive.

This chain links TRBV25-1 with TRBJ1-3, with 7 bases that match TRBD1. Germline CDR1 and CDR2: MGHDK and SYGVNS. This CDR3 spans 15 amino acids. The V gene end was trimmed by 5 bases and the J gene end by 3 bases; junction bases not matched to a gene: 7. The CDR3 loop reads CASSRTGVIGNTIYF. CDR3 nucleotides: TGTGCCAGCAGTCGTACAGGGGTTATTGGAAACACCATATATTTT.

J is TRBJ2-7 and V is TRBV5-1, with D possibly TRBD1 on 6 matching bases. The CDR3 sequence is 11 residues long. The germline V gene has CDR1 SGHRS and CDR2 YFSETQ. V shed 8 bases and J shed 1 base, with 7 bases lying between them. The CDR3 nucleotides read TGCGCCAGTCAGGGGTCCTACGAGCAGTACTTC. Protein sequence: CASQGSYEQYF.

The chain's CDR3 is CASSSSVGGPYNEQFF. For the CDR3, the DNA is TGTGCCAGCAGTTCCTCAGTGGGAGGTCCCTACAATGAGCAGTTCTTC. This chain joins TRBV6-5 and TRBJ2-1; D perhaps matches TRBD2 (6 bases). CDR1 and CDR2 (germline): MNHEY, SVGAGI. V was shortened by 4 bases and J by 2 bases, with 15 bases between the two germline ends. This CDR3 is built from 16 residues.

The rearrangement uses TRBV5-1 and TRBJ2-7; the match to TRBD1 covers 9 bases. The CDR3 consists of 14 residues. J lost 6 bases, V lost 3 bases, and 7 bases had no gene match. CDR1 and CDR2 (germline): SGHRS, YFSETQ. CDR3 sequence reads: CASSSGTGLGEQYF. In nucleotides, the CDR3 is TGCGCCAGCAGCTCCGGGACAGGGCTGGGCGAGCAGTACTTC.

The chain uses TRBV19 and TRBJ1-5; D is uncertain. V was shortened by 3 bases and J by 3 bases, with 6 bases between the two germline ends. CDR1 is LNHDA and CDR2 is SQIVND in the germline V gene (reference sequence). CDR3 length: 13 amino acids. CDR3 bases: TGTGCCAGTAGTATCGACTTCAATCAGCCCCAGCATTTT. Amino acid sequence: CASSIDFNQPQHF.

This clone was seen just once. The rearrangement joins TRBV10-1 to TRBJ2-7; D is possibly TRBD1 (7 bases). The CDR3 runs 14 residues. Germline CDR1 WNHNN, CDR2 SYGVQD (reference sequence). V gave up 2 bases and J gave up 4 bases, with 12 bases separating them. This chain's CDR3 is CASSENAGQYEQYF. Here the CDR3 DNA reads TGCGCCAGCAGTGAGAACGCGGGACAGTACGAGCAGTACTTC.

About this clone itself: Other DNA sequences in this sample translate to the same CDR3. For the CDR3, the DNA is TGCGCCAGCAGCTTGCAGGGGCAGACTAATGAAAAACTGTTTTTT. Translating it yields CASSLQGQTNEKLFF. The chain has TRBV5-1 and TRBJ1-4, with D maybe TRBD1 (6 bases). This CDR3 has 15 residues. Germline-derived CDR1 and CDR2 are SGHRS and YFSETQ. Trimming pared 1 base from V and 2 bases from J, leaving 9 bases between. Filled out from reference TRBV5-1 and TRBJ1-4, the complete variable domain reads KAGVTQTPRYLIKTRGQQVTLSCSPISGHRSVSWYQQTPGQGLQFLFEYFSETQRNKGNFPGRFSGRQFSNSRSEMNVSTLELGDSALYLCASSLQGQTNEKLFFGSGTQLSVL.

The chain combines TRBV4-1 with TRBJ2-1, with 11 bases lining up with TRBD2. Germline CDR1 reads MGHRA; CDR2 reads YSYEKL. Germline trimming cut 3 bases from V and 2 bases from J; bases unmatched to any gene: 18. This CDR3 region has 21 residues. The CDR3 reads CASSHGIGLAGGQKPYNEQFF. CDR3 coding DNA: TGCGCCAGCAGCCATGGTATCGGACTAGCGGGCGGACAAAAACCCTACAATGAGCAGTTCTTC.

V usage is TRBV5-4 and J usage is TRBJ2-5; TRBD2 matches at 7 bases. Germline lookup yields CDR1 SGHNT and CDR2 YYREEE (reference sequence). This CDR3 is built from 15 residues. The junction had 17 bases not matched to a gene; V was cut back by 4 bases and J by 11 bases. CDR3 nucleotides: TGTGCCAGCAGCCCCCACGGGAGGAGGATCGGAGAGCAGTACTTC. This sequence encodes CASSPHGRRIGEQYF.

CDR3 region: CASRPPTSYEQYF. DNA for the CDR3: TGTGCCAGCAGACCTCCCACATCCTACGAGCAGTACTTC. The V call is TRBV27, the J call TRBJ2-7; D is unclear. V shed 6 bases and J shed 1 base, with 10 bases lying between them. Germline values: CDR1 MNHEY, CDR2 SMNVEV (reference sequence). The length of the CDR3 is 13 residues.

CDR3 nucleotide sequence: TGCGCCAGCAGCCCGGAGGCACGGGGCGAGCAGTACTTC. Its protein product is CASSPEARGEQYF. This chain uses TRBV5-1 with TRBJ2-7; a possible D gene is TRBD2 (5 bases). This CDR3 contains 13 residues. The V gene's germline CDR1 is SGHRS and CDR2 YFSETQ. V was clipped by 4 bases and J by 6 bases, with 14 bases between them.

The chain has TRBV7-9 and TRBJ2-7, with a possible D match to TRBD2 (5 bases). The CDR3 totals 13 residues. Germline assignment: CDR1 SEHNR and CDR2 FQNEAQ (reference sequence). V lost 5 bases, J lost 7 bases, and 15 bases lay in between. The CDR3 DNA is TGTGCCAGCAGCCCCCCCCGTCGGGATGAGCAGTACTTC. Protein: CASSPPRRDEQYF.

This clone was detected once. V gene TRBV6-5 combines with J gene TRBJ2-6, with D possibly being TRBD2 (5 bases). Germline loops: CDR1 MNHEY, CDR2 SVGAGI. Trimming stripped 2 bases from V and 4 bases from J, with 9 bases between. This CDR3 is 15 amino acids long. CDR3 amino acids: CASSYEGSGANVLTF. In DNA, the CDR3 is TGTGCCAGCAGTTACGAGGGCTCGGGGGCCAACGTCCTGACTTTC.

This rearrangement joins TRBV7-8 to TRBJ2-3, with a possible D match to TRBD2 (5 bases). This CDR3 is 14 amino acids long. The V gene lost 1 base and the J gene lost 6 bases, with 11 bases spanning the gap. Germline-derived CDR1 and CDR2 are SGHVS and FQNEAQ. DNA for the CDR3: TGTGCCAGCAGCTTAGGCGTCAGAGGGGATACGCAGTATTTT. It is translated as CASSLGVRGDTQYF.

The rearrangement joins TRBV7-8 to TRBJ2-1; TRBD2 matches at 9 bases. CDR3 length equals 16 residues. Losses at the gene ends were 2 bases for V and 6 bases for J; bases not matched to a gene: 8. Germline assignment: CDR1 SGHVS and CDR2 FQNEAQ. The CDR3 DNA sequence: TGTGCCAGCAGCTTAAATAGCGGGAGTCCCCTCAATGAGCAGTTCTTC. Translation gives CASSLNSGSPLNEQFF.

The chain recombines TRBV5-1 with TRBJ2-3; TRBD2 aligns across 11 bases. Germline V gene sequence: CDR1 SGHRS, CDR2 YFSETQ. After removal of 4 bases from V and 3 bases from J, the junction contained 7 bases not matched to a gene. The CDR3 contains 16 residues. The CDR3 is CASSPPTSGTTDTQYF. In DNA form, the CDR3 reads TGCGCCAGCAGCCCGCCGACTAGCGGGACAACAGATACGCAGTATTTT.

The chain employs TRBV5-6 and TRBJ2-3; 12 bases are a match to TRBD1. The CDR3 contains 16 residues. Germline lookup yields CDR1 SGHDT and CDR2 YYEEEE. V was pared by 0 bases and J by 5 bases, with 4 bases of the junction left unmatched. The CDR3 DNA reads as TGTGCCAGCAGCTTGGAGGGACAGGGGGCTCTAGATACGCAGTATTTT. Translating it yields CASSLEGQGALDTQYF. The full variable domain, in which reference TRBV5-6 and TRBJ2-3 provide the parts outside the CDR3, is DAGVTQSPTHLIKTRGQQVTLRCSPKSGHDTVSWYQQALGQGPQFIFQYYEEEERQRGNFPDRFSGHQFPNYSSELNVNALLLGDSALYLCASSLEGQGALDTQYFGPGTRLTVL.

This clone came up a few times. The chain carries TRBV5-1 and TRBJ2-3; TRBD2 agrees at 9 bases. With V trimmed by 3 bases and J by 6 bases, 5 bases remained unmatched. CDR3 length: 14 amino acids. Germline V lookup: CDR1 SGHRS, CDR2 YFSETQ. DNA of the CDR3: TGCGCCAGCAGCTCGCCGGCGGGGGGGGATACGCAGTATTTT. It specifies CASSSPAGGDTQYF.

The V call is TRBV19, the J call TRBJ2-7; 8 nucleotides align to TRBD2. The CDR3 runs to 15 residues. Germline V gives CDR1 LNHDA, CDR2 SQIVND (reference sequence). V lost 6 bases and J lost 3; bases outside the gene matches: 10. The CDR3: CASSETSGFNYEQYF. CDR3 sequence (DNA): TGTGCCAGTAGCGAAACTAGCGGATTCAACTACGAGCAGTACTTC. The full variable domain, completed using reference TRBV19 and TRBJ2-7, is DGGITQSPKYLFRKEGQNVTLSCEQNLNHDAMYWYRQDPGQGLRLIYYSQIVNDFQKGDIAEGYSVSREKKESFPLTVTSAQKNPTAFYLCASSETSGFNYEQYFGPGTRLTVT.

The chain recombines TRBV5-4 with TRBJ2-2; no firm D call. Germline V gives CDR1 SGHNT, CDR2 YYREEE (reference sequence). The V end lost 0 bases, the J end lost 2 bases, and 8 bases lay between the germline ends. There are 15 residues in the CDR3. The CDR3 reads CASSLGSPNTGELFF. CDR3 coding DNA: TGTGCCAGCAGCTTGGGTAGCCCCAACACCGGGGAGCTGTTTTTT.

The chain has TRBV13 and TRBJ2-7; 7 nucleotides line up with TRBD2. The CDR3 extends over 19 amino acids. In germline, CDR1 is PRHDT, CDR2 FYEKMQ (reference sequence). With 4 bases clipped from V and 3 bases from J, the junction kept 21 bases outside the gene matches. The CDR3 bases are TGTGCCAGCAGCTCTTGGGGTAGCGGGTCTGAAAATGATCACTACGAGCAGTACTTC. This encodes CASSSWGSGSENDHYEQYF.

The rearrangement links TRBV5-4 to TRBJ2-7; D may be TRBD2 (6 bases). The J call is doubtful: the DNA matches TRBJ2-1 better. Germline loops: CDR1 SGHNT, CDR2 YYREEE (reference sequence). The CDR3 spans 15 residues. CDR3 amino acids: CASSLGGVRVNEQFF. In nucleotides, the CDR3 is TGTGCCAGCAGCTTGGGCGGGGTCAGGGTCAATGAGCAGTTCTTC.